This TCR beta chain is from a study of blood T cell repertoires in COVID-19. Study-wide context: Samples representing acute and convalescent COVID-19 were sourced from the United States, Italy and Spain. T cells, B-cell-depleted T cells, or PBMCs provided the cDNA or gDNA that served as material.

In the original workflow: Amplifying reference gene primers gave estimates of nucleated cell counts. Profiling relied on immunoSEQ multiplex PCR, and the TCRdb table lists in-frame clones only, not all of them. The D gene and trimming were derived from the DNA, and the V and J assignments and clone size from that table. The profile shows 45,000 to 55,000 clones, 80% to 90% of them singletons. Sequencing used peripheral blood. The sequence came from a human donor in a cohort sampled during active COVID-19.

The CDR3 DNA reads TGTGCCAGCAGCCTCGGGGACAGGAACTACAATGAGCAGTTCTTC. This codes for CASSLGDRNYNEQFF. The chain has TRBV4-2 and TRBJ2-1, with 8 bases fitting TRBD1. The CDR3 spans 15 residues. From germline, CDR1 is LGHNA and CDR2 YNFKEQ. Losses at the gene ends were 4 bases for V and 3 bases for J; bases not matched to a gene: 5.